This paragraph reports one TCR beta chain. Its matching antigen is unknown. CDR1 and CDR2 from the germline V gene are MNHEY and SVGAGI. Trimming shortened V by 7 bases and J by 7 bases, and 14 bases separated the two germline ends. The CDR3 loop spans 12 amino acids. The data were obtained in a study of T cell responses to AZD1222 COVID-19 vaccine. Points from the study as a whole: Donors skewed white British and female; clonal diversity was possibly underestimated. No day 14 peak samples; only post-peak repertoires were characterized. Baseline seropositivity occurred in only a handful of AZD1222 recipients. Spike-specific TCR breadth and depth rose after two AZD1222 doses.

Generated by immunoSEQ multiplex PCR, the TCRdb table keeps only in-frame clones and is missing some. The sample contains 95,000 to 150,000 clones, roughly 90% of which appear only once. The sequenced sample was peripheral blood, obtained on day 0 of AZD1222 vaccination. This TCR derives from an adult in good health. The chain links TRBV6-5 to TRBJ2-7; tentatively, D is TRBD1 (5 bases). This CDR3 is CASTNQGGEQYF. CDR3 coding DNA: TGTGCCAGCACGAATCAGGGTGGGGAGCAGTACTTC.